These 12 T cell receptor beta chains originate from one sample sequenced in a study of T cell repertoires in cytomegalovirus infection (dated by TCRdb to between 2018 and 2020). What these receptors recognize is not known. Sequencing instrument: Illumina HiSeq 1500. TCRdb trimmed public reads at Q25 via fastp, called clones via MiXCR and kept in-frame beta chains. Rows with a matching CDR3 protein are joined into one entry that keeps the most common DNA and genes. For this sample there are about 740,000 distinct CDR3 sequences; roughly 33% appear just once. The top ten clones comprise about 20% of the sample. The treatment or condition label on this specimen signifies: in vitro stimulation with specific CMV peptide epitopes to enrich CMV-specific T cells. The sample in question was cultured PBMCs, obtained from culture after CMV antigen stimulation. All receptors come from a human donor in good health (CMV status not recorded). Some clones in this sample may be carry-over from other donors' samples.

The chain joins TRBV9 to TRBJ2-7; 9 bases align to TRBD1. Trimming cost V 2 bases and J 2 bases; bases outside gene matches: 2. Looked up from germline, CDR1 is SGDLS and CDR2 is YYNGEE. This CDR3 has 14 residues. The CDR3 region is CASSVRDRAYEQYF. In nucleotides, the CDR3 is TGTGCCAGCAGCGTCCGGGACAGGGCCTACGAGCAGTACTTC. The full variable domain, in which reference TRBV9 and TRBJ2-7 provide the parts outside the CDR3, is DSGVTQTPKHLITATGQRVTLRCSPRSGDLSVYWYQQSLDQGLQFLIQYYNGEERAKGNILERFSAQQFPDLHSELNLSSLELGDSALYFCASSVRDRAYEQYFGPGTRLTVT.

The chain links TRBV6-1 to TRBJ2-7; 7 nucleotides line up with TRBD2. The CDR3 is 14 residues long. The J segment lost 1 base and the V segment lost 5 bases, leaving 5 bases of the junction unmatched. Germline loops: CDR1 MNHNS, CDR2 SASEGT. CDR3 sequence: CASSLPGGSYEQYF. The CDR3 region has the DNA TGTGCCAGCAGTTTACCCGGGGGGTCCTACGAGCAGTACTTC.

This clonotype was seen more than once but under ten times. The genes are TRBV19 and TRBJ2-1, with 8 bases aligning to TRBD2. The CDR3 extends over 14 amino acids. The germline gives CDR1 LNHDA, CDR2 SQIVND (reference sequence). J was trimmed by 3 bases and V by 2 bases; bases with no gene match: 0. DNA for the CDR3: TGTGCCAGTAGTATACTAGCGGGCTACAATGAGCAGTTCTTC. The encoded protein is CASSILAGYNEQFF. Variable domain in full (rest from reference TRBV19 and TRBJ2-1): DGGITQSPKYLFRKEGQNVTLSCEQNLNHDAMYWYRQDPGQGLRLIYYSQIVNDFQKGDIAEGYSVSREKKESFPLTVTSAQKNPTAFYLCASSILAGYNEQFFGPGTRLTVL.

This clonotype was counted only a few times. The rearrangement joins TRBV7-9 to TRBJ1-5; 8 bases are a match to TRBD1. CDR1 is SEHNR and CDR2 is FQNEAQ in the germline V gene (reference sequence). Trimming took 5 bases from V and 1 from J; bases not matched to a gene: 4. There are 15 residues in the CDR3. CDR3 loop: CASSPGTGSNQPQHF. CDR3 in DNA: TGTGCCAGCAGCCCTGGGACAGGCAGCAATCAGCCCCAGCATTTT.

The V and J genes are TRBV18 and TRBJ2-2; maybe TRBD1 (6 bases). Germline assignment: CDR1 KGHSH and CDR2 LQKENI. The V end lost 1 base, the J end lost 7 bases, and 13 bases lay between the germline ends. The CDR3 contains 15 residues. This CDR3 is CASSPRQVGDGELFF. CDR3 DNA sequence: TGTGCCAGCTCACCACGACAGGTCGGGGACGGGGAGCTGTTTTTT.

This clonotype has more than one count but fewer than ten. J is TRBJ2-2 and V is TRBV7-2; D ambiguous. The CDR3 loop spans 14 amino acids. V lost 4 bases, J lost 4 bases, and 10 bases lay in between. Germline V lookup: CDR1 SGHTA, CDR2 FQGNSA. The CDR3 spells CASSSLPGTGELFF. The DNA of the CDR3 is TGTGCCAGCAGCTCCTTGCCGGGCACCGGGGAGCTGTTTTTT.

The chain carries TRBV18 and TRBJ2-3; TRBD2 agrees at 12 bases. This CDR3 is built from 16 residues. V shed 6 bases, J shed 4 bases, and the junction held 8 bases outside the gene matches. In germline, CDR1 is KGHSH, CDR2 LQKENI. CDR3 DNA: TGTGCCAGCTCTACCGGACTAGCGGGGTTCCCAGATACGCAGTATTTT. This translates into CASSTGLAGFPDTQYF. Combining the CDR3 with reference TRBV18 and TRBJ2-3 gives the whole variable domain NAGVMQNPRHLVRRRGQEARLRCSPMKGHSHVYWYRQLPEEGLKFMVYLQKENIIDESGMPKERFSAEFPKEGPSILRIQQVVRGDSAAYFCASSTGLAGFPDTQYFGPGTRLTVL.

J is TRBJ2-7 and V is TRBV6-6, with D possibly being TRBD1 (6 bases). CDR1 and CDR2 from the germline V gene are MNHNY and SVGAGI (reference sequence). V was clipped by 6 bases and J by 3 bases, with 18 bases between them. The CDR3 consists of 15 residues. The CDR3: CASREGTGIFYEQYF. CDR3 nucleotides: TGTGCCAGCAGGGAAGGTACAGGGATTTTCTACGAGCAGTACTTC.

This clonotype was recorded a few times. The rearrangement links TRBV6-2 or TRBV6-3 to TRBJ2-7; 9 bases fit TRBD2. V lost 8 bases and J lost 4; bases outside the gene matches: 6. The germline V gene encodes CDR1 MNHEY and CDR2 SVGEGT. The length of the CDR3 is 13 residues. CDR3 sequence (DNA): TGTGCCAGCGGGCTAGCGGGGACGTACGAGCAGTACTTC. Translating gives CASGLAGTYEQYF.

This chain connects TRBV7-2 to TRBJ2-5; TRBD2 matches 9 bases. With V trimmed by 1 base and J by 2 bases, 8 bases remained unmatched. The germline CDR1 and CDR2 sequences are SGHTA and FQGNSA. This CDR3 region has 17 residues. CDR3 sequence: CASSLGRRRGGQETQYF. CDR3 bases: TGTGCCAGCAGCTTAGGGCGCCGGCGGGGGGGTCAAGAGACCCAGTACTTC.

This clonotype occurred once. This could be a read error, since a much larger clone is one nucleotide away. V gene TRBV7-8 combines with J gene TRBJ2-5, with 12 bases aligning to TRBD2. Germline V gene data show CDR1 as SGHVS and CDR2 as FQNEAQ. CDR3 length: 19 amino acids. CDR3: CAGSLVGRWASGGEETQYF. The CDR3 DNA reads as TGTGCCGGCAGCTTAGTCGGGAGATGGGCTAGCGGGGGGGAAGAGACCCAGTACTTC.

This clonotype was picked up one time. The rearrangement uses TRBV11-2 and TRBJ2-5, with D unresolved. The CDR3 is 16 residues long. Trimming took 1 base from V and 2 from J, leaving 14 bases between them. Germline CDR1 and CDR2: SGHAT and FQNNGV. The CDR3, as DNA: TGTGCCAGCAGCTTAGTCCAGTCTAGACCTCAAGAGACCCAGTACTTC. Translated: CASSLVQSRPQETQYF.